One sample yielded the 20 T cell receptor beta chains listed below, sequenced in a study of blood T cell repertoires in COVID-19. Sequencing used immunoSEQ multiplex PCR; TCRdb keeps in-frame clones, though not all of them. The profile shows approximately 260,000 clones, about 90% of them singletons. Sample: PBMCs or T cells enriched from blood (not recorded which). The receptors shown here come from a middle-aged woman with acute COVID-19.

The chain has TRBV4-1 and TRBJ2-2; 8 nucleotides match TRBD1. The CDR3 extends over 16 amino acids. Germline CDR1 MGHRA, CDR2 YSYEKL. J gave up 4 bases and V 0 bases, and 4 bases lay outside the gene matches. The CDR3 sequence: CASSQDVDRVTGELFF. CDR3 DNA sequence: TGCGCCAGCAGCCAAGATGTGGACAGGGTCACCGGGGAGCTGTTTTTT.

This clone was observed a few times. The chain combines TRBV12-3 or TRBV12-4 with TRBJ1-1; TRBD1 is a possible D gene (5 bases). V dropped 5 bases and J dropped 7 bases, with 8 bases sitting between them. This CDR3 contains 11 residues. CDR3 nucleotide sequence: TGTGCCAGCAGTCGGGGACTTGAAGCTTTCTTT. It codes for CASSRGLEAFF.

V usage is TRBV9 and J usage is TRBJ2-2; D unclear. Germline values: CDR1 SGDLS, CDR2 YYNGEE. V was trimmed by 1 base and J by 6 bases, leaving 4 bases between them. The CDR3 extends over 12 amino acids. The CDR3 spells CASSVSAGELFF. In DNA form, the CDR3 reads TGTGCCAGCAGCGTATCGGCCGGGGAGCTGTTTTTT. The full variable domain, with the rest looked up from reference TRBV9 and TRBJ2-2, is DSGVTQTPKHLITATGQRVTLRCSPRSGDLSVYWYQQSLDQGLQFLIQYYNGEERAKGNILERFSAQQFPDLHSELNLSSLELGDSALYFCASSVSAGELFFGEGSRLTVL.

The chain has TRBV9 and TRBJ2-1, with 13 bases fitting TRBD2. Losses at the gene ends were 9 bases for V and 8 bases for J; bases not matched to a gene: 11. The CDR3 extends over 15 amino acids. The germline V gene encodes CDR1 SGDLS and CDR2 YYNGEE. DNA for the CDR3: TGTGCCACCTCTAAACTAGCGGGAGGGCTTGATGAGCAGTTCTTC. This sequence encodes CATSKLAGGLDEQFF.

CDR3 sequence: CASSFYSEKLFF. CDR3 in DNA: TGTGCCAGCAGTTTTTATAGTGAAAAACTGTTTTTT. The chain joins TRBV12-3 or TRBV12-4 to TRBJ1-4, with unresolved D. Between the trimmed V and J ends, which lost 3 bases and 7 bases, there was a span of 6 bases. The CDR3 extends over 12 amino acids.

The rearrangement uses TRBV5-1 and TRBJ2-5; TRBD1 might be the D (5 bases). The CDR3 consists of 13 residues. CDR1 is SGHRS, CDR2 YFSETQ, per germline. V lost 4 bases to trimming and J lost 3 bases, with 10 bases between them. The CDR3 is CASSLDSKETQYF. In DNA form, the CDR3 reads TGCGCCAGCAGCCTCGACAGTAAAGAGACCCAGTACTTC.

The chain joins TRBV27 to TRBJ1-5; D unresolved. Trimming stripped 7 bases from V and 6 bases from J, with 16 bases between. This CDR3 region has 14 residues. In germline, CDR1 is MNHEY, CDR2 SMNVEV (reference sequence). CDR3 amino acids: CASKGPGEIQPQHF. For the CDR3, the DNA is TGTGCCAGCAAAGGACCGGGAGAGATTCAGCCCCAGCATTTT.

The V and J genes are TRBV7-9 and TRBJ2-1; D remains unclear. The germline V gene encodes CDR1 SEHNR and CDR2 FQNEAQ (reference sequence). Trimming stripped 10 bases from V and 8 bases from J, with 21 bases between. There are 14 residues in the CDR3. CDR3 residues: CATTSAWSLDEQFF. The CDR3 DNA follows: TGTGCCACCACGAGTGCCTGGAGTTTAGATGAGCAGTTCTTC.

This chain links TRBV4-1 with TRBJ1-5; D gene uncertain. The V end lost 1 base, the J end lost 6 bases, and 10 bases lay between the germline ends. CDR3 length: 14 residues. CDR1 is MGHRA and CDR2 is YSYEKL in the germline V gene. CDR3 loop: CASSQVGTPQPQHF. CDR3 coding DNA: TGCGCCAGCAGCCAAGTGGGCACCCCTCAGCCCCAGCATTTT.

Here the CDR3 DNA reads TGTGCCAGCAGTGAGGGACTAGCGGGAGTTTATGAGCAGTTCTTC. Translated: CASSEGLAGVYEQFF. The V call is TRBV25-1, the J call TRBJ2-1; 14 bases are a match to TRBD2. The CDR3 runs to 15 residues. The ends lost 3 bases at V and 8 bases at J; junction bases unmatched: 3. Looked up from germline, CDR1 is MGHDK and CDR2 is SYGVNS.

The rearrangement joins TRBV5-1 to TRBJ1-2; D not certain. V lost 4 bases and J 2 bases, leaving 9 bases between the germline ends. The CDR3 length is 13 residues. The germline V gene encodes CDR1 SGHRS and CDR2 YFSETQ. The CDR3 DNA is TGCGCCAGCAGCGGGAGACCGAACTATGGCTACACCTTC. Protein: CASSGRPNYGYTF.

The chain joins TRBV19 to TRBJ2-3; TRBD1 might be the D (5 bases). The CDR3 has 15 amino acids. Trimming pared 6 bases from V and 3 bases from J, leaving 16 bases between. Germline V gene lookup returns CDR1 LNHDA and CDR2 SQIVND (reference sequence). The CDR3 loop is CASSPDRKGTDTQYF. DNA for the CDR3: TGTGCCAGTAGCCCCGACCGGAAGGGGACAGATACGCAGTATTTT.

The chain carries TRBV4-2 and TRBJ1-5; no clear D. This CDR3 has 15 amino acids. Germline V gene lookup returns CDR1 LGHNA and CDR2 YNFKEQ. The V end was cut by 3 bases, the J end by 0 bases, with 9 bases between. CDR3 region: CASSQEYYSNQPQHF. The CDR3 DNA reads TGTGCCAGCAGCCAGGAGTACTATAGCAATCAGCCCCAGCATTTT.

The V call is TRBV6-6, the J call TRBJ1-2, with 7 positions matching TRBD1. Trimming removed 7 bases from V and 2 bases from J; junction bases left unmatched: 7. The CDR3 has 14 residues. Germline CDR1 and CDR2: MNHNY and SVGAGI (reference sequence). CDR3 region: CASKETGLNYGYTF. For the CDR3, the DNA is TGTGCCAGCAAAGAGACAGGGCTCAACTATGGCTACACCTTC.

The chain carries TRBV3-1 (or the pseudogene TRBV3-2) and TRBJ2-1, with D maybe TRBD2 (6 bases). V was shortened by 1 base and J by 9 bases, with 25 bases between the two germline ends. Germline loops: CDR1 LGHDT, CDR2 YNNKEL (reference sequence). This CDR3 region has 18 residues. In nucleotides, the CDR3 is TGTGCCAGCAGCCAAGTCCCGGGATCGACACACTCCGGGGGTGAGCAGTTCTTC. This sequence encodes CASSQVPGSTHSGGEQFF.

The table lists this clone with a few counts. The J gene is TRBJ2-1, the V gene TRBV25-1; 9 bases fit TRBD1. The CDR3 runs to 16 residues. CDR1 is MGHDK and CDR2 is SYGVNS in the germline V gene. With 3 bases clipped from V and 6 bases from J, the junction kept 9 bases outside the gene matches. CDR3 coding DNA: TGTGCCAGCAGTGACCCGCCGGGACAGGGATTCAATGAGCAGTTCTTC. Translation: CASSDPPGQGFNEQFF. Based on the CDR3 plus reference TRBV25-1 and TRBJ2-1, the full variable domain is EADIYQTPRYLVIGTGKKITLECSQTMGHDKMYWYQQDPGMELHLIHYSYGVNSTEKGDLSSESTVSRIRTEHFPLTLESARPSHTSQYLCASSDPPGQGFNEQFFGPGTRLTVL.

The genes are TRBV7-9 and TRBJ1-4; the D gene is possibly TRBD1 (5 bases). V was cut by 4 bases and J by 0 bases, with 9 bases left in between. Germline lookup yields CDR1 SEHNR and CDR2 FQNEAQ (reference sequence). The CDR3 totals 15 residues. The CDR3 region is CASSSTASTNEKLFF. The CDR3, as DNA: TGTGCCAGCAGCTCGACAGCTTCAACTAATGAAAAACTGTTTTTT.

The chain couples TRBV11-3 to TRBJ2-7, with TRBD1 matching 7 bases. The CDR3 is made up of 12 amino acids. Germline CDR1 reads SGHNT; CDR2 reads YENEEA. The V gene end was trimmed by 6 bases and the J gene end by 6 bases; junction bases not matched to a gene: 5. CDR3 sequence: CASRSDRAEQYF. CDR3 bases: TGTGCCAGCAGGAGTGACAGGGCCGAGCAGTACTTC.

About this clone: A much bigger clone sits one base away, suggesting this may be a read error. The chain links TRBV6-1 to TRBJ1-1, with a weak D call TRBD1 (5 bases). This CDR3 has 13 residues. V lost 3 bases, J lost 0 bases, and 5 bases lay in between. Germline CDR1 MNHNS, CDR2 SASEGT. The CDR3, as DNA: TGTGCCAGCAGTGACAGGGTGAACACTGAAGCTTTCTTT. Its translation is CASSDRVNTEAFF.

The chain is built from TRBV11-3 and TRBJ2-5; D might be TRBD2 (8 bases). In germline, CDR1 is SGHNT, CDR2 YENEEA. The CDR3 spans 16 residues. V shed 5 bases and J shed 0 bases, with 16 bases lying between them. The CDR3 loop is CASSPGGSGDQETQYF. In DNA, the CDR3 is TGTGCCAGCAGCCCAGGGGGTAGCGGGGACCAAGAGACCCAGTACTTC.